The entry below gives a single T cell receptor (beta chain) sequence along with its context. Antigen specificity is unknown. The data were taken from a study of T cell repertoires in cytomegalovirus infection. Study summary: Selection of CMV epitopes for the study included recently identified HLA-C-restricted and well-studied HLA-B-restricted ones. An indication of both CMV infection and matching HLA type came from public TCR beta signatures. Study-wide findings and caveats: Ex vivo, HLA-C-restricted CMV-specific TCR beta clonotypes prevailed over the rest of the response. Cumulative public TCR beta family frequency identified carriers of CMV plus the relevant HLA.

TCRdb independently ran MiXCR on the reads; one entry per CDR3 protein. The sample has fewer than 1,000,000 distinct CDR3 sequences, about 33% seen once; the top ten hold roughly 13%. Germline V gene data show CDR1 as MNHEY and CDR2 as SVGEGT. The CDR3 loop spans 16 amino acids. The V gene lost 7 bases and the J gene lost 4 bases, with 20 bases spanning the gap. The chain recombines TRBV6-2 or TRBV6-3 with TRBJ1-3; D possibly corresponds to TRBD1 (6 bases). The starting material was cultured CD8+ T cells from PBMCs, obtained from culture after CMV antigen stimulation. This receptor was identified in a human donor in good health (CMV status not recorded). Some clones in this sample may be carry-over from other donors' samples. DNA for the CDR3: TGTGCCAGCACCATGGCCGCGGGGGACATCGGAAACACCATATATTTT. The encoded protein is CASTMAAGDIGNTIYF.